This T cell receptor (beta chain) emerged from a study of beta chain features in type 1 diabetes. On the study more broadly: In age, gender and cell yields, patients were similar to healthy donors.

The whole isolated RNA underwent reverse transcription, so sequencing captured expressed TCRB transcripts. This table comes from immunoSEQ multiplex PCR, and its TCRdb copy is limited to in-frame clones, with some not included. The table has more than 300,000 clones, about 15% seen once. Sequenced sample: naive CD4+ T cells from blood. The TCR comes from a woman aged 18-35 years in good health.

The CDR3 protein is CASSLGLAGNTDTQYF. CDR3 DNA sequence: TGTGCCAGCAGCTTAGGATTAGCGGGGAACACAGATACGCAGTATTTT. The chain is built from TRBV7-2 and TRBJ2-3; 8 nucleotides align to TRBD2. Germline values: CDR1 SGHTA, CDR2 FQGNSA. This CDR3 region has 16 residues. The ends lost 1 base at V and 2 bases at J; junction bases unmatched: 5.